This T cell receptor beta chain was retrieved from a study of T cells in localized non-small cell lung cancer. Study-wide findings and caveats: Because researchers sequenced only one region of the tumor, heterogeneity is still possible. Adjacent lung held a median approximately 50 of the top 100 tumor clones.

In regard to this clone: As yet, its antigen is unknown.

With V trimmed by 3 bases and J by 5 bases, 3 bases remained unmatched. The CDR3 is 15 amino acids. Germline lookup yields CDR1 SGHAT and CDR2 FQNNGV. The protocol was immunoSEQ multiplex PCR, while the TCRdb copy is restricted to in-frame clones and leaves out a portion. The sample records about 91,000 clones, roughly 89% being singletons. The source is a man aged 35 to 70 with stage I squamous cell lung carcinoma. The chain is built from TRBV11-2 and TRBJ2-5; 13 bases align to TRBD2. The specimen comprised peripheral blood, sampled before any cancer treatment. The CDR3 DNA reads TGTGCCAGCAGCTTGGGACTAGCGGGGCGGGAGACCCAGTACTTC. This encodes CASSLGLAGRETQYF.